The 7 T cell receptor beta chains in this list originate from one sample, sequenced in a study of identical twins. Each CDR3 protein gets one entry after TCRdb re-called the 5' RACE reads with MiXCR. Among under 350,000 distinct CDR3 sequences listed, nearly 9.5% were seen once. This same sample was also taken into another study, of yellow fever vaccine responses in identical twins.

Sequences were obtained from CD8+ T cells sorted from blood. These receptor sequences come from a woman between 18 and 29 years old in good health.

This clonotype was recorded many times. The chain joins TRBV12-3 or TRBV12-4 to TRBJ2-3; D is unresolved. CDR3 size: 15 residues. Trimming shortened V by 4 bases and J by 2 bases, and 13 bases separated the two germline ends. CDR3 bases: TGTGCCAGCAGTTGGTCTACAGAAAACACAGATACGCAGTATTTT. Its translation: CASSWSTENTDTQYF.

This chain connects TRBV29-1 to TRBJ2-1, with 11 positions matching TRBD1. Germline V lookup: CDR1 SQVTM, CDR2 ANQGSEA. This CDR3 comprises 15 residues. Unmatched junction bases numbered 14, after V lost 8 bases and J lost 8 bases. CDR3 coding DNA: TGCAGCCTTACCTCCTGGACAGGGGGCTTGGATGAGCAGTTCTTC. Its protein product is CSLTSWTGGLDEQFF.

This clonotype appeared a few times. This chain connects TRBV27 to TRBJ2-7; the match to TRBD1 covers 9 bases. The CDR3 is 15 amino acids. J lost 5 bases, V lost 2 bases, and 7 bases had no gene match. The germline V gene has CDR1 MNHEY and CDR2 SMNVEV (reference sequence). CDR3 amino acids: CASSLTRTGVHEQYF. The DNA for the CDR3 is TGTGCCAGCAGTTTAACCCGGACAGGGGTCCACGAGCAGTACTTC.

The chain uses TRBV12-3 or TRBV12-4 and TRBJ2-1; the D gene is possibly TRBD1 (6 bases). The CDR3 has 16 residues. Trimming shortened V by 6 bases and J by 2 bases, and 17 bases separated the two germline ends. In nucleotides, the CDR3 is TGTGCCAGCAGCCAAACGACAGGTGATACCTACAATGAGCAGTTCTTC. This translates into CASSQTTGDTYNEQFF.

This clonotype was picked up a small number of times. V usage is TRBV29-1 and J usage is TRBJ2-3; 12 nucleotides agree with TRBD1. CDR1 SQVTM and CDR2 ANQGSEA come from the germline V gene. The J segment lost 2 bases and the V segment lost 1 base, leaving 1 base of the junction unmatched. There are 15 residues in the CDR3. CDR3 DNA sequence: TGCAGCGTTGAAGGGGGACAGGGGGCCACAGATACGCAGTATTTT. Residues: CSVEGGQGATDTQYF.

The rearrangement links TRBV25-1 to TRBJ2-7, with D possibly TRBD1 on 6 matching bases. The V gene lost 4 bases and the J gene lost 4 bases, with 17 bases spanning the gap. The CDR3 runs to 15 residues. Germline V gene sequence: CDR1 MGHDK, CDR2 SYGVNS. As DNA, the CDR3 is TGTGCCAGCAGTGCTTCCAGGGGAATTGGGTACGAGCAGTACTTC. Translated: CASSASRGIGYEQYF.

A few counts support this clonotype. V usage is TRBV20-1 and J usage is TRBJ2-3, with a possible D match to TRBD1 (5 bases). This CDR3 comprises 13 residues. Trimming left V 7 bases short and J 2 bases short, with 13 bases between. Germline V gene lookup returns CDR1 DFQATT and CDR2 SNEGSKA (reference sequence). DNA of the CDR3: TGCAGTGTAGTAGGGGAAGACACAGATACGCAGTATTTT. Translated, it gives CSVVGEDTDTQYF.